Listed below are T cell receptor beta chains from one sample, sequenced in a study of shared clonotypes between healthy human individuals. Generated by immunoSEQ multiplex PCR, the TCRdb table keeps only in-frame clones and is missing some. The table lists about 2.4 million clones, more than 85% of them singletons. The sample comprised naive CD4+ T cells from PBMCs. All receptors come from a man younger than 30 in good health. Some clones in this sample may be carry-over from other donors' samples. The CDR3 runs from the conserved cysteine through the conserved F or W. The order of the fields is D gene, V gene, clone size, J gene, CDR3 protein, CDR3 DNA. A D gene is named only where the DNA matches it firmly. Size tells how often a clone was seen (once, few, many) or the class of an expanded clone, and some rows leave it out.

.	TRBV30	once	TRBJ1-5	CAWTTGTGGQPQHF	TGTGCCTGGACCACCGGGACCGGGGGCCAGCCCCAGCATTTT
TRBD1	TRBV30	.	TRBJ2-7	CAWSVRGTGGVEQYF	TGTGCCTGGAGTGTACGCGGGACAGGGGGGGTCGAGCAGTACTTC
.	TRBV5-4	.	TRBJ2-2	CASSLGQLTGELFF	TGTGCCAGCAGCTTGGGGCAGCTCACCGGGGAGCTGTTTTTT
.	TRBV6-1	few	TRBJ1-5	CATVDPGYQPQHF	TGTGCCACCGTGGACCCCGGATATCAGCCCCAGCATTTT
.	TRBV18	few	TRBJ1-5	CASSSVRSNQPQHF	TGTGCCAGCTCCTCGGTACGGAGCAATCAGCCCCAGCATTTT
TRBD2	TRBV25-1	.	TRBJ2-1	CASKEPRGGRNEQFF	TGTGCCAGCAAAGAGCCCCGCGGGGGGCGCAATGAGCAGTTCTTC
.	TRBV28	once	TRBJ1-3	CASSFRGVGGNTIYF	TGTGCCAGCAGTTTCCGAGGGGTTGGCGGAAACACCATATATTTT
.	TRBV5-1	.	TRBJ2-3	CASSPTRGTDTQYF	TGCGCCAGCAGCCCGACACGAGGCACAGATACGCAGTATTTT
.	TRBV28	.	TRBJ1-5	CASRTDSPGEQPQHF	TGTGCCAGCAGAACTGACTCTCCTGGCGAGCAGCCCCAGCATTTT
.	TRBV18	.	TRBJ2-3	CASSPRRTDTQYF	TGTGCCAGCTCGCCCCGCCGGACAGATACGCAGTATTTT
.	TRBV7-2	.	TRBJ1-2	CASSLEGYGYTF	TGTGCCAGCAGCTTAGAGGGTTATGGCTACACCTTC
TRBD1	TRBV4-3	.	TRBJ2-7	CASSPRQGVEQYF	TGCGCCAGCAGCCCGCGACAGGGGGTCGAGCAGTACTTC
.	TRBV5-6	.	TRBJ2-3	CASSLKREQRTSTDTQYF	TGTGCCAGCAGCTTAAAGAGGGAGCAGCGGACTAGCACAGATACGCAGTATTTT
.	TRBV21-1	.	TRBJ2-5	CASRRLEIKETQYF	TGTGCCAGCAGACGACTAGAGATAAAAGAGACCCAGTACTTC
TRBD2	TRBV6-4	.	TRBJ2-7	CASSIVLAGPSYEQYF	TGTGCCAGCAGTATTGTTCTAGCGGGTCCCTCCTACGAGCAGTACTTC
TRBD2	TRBV27	.	TRBJ2-3	CASSPPLAGAVDTQYF	TGTGCCAGCAGTCCCCCACTAGCGGGAGCTGTAGATACGCAGTATTTT
.	TRBV7-3	.	TRBJ1-1	CASSLRGGVNTEAFF	TGTGCCAGCAGCTTAAGGGGAGGGGTGAACACTGAAGCTTTCTTT
.	TRBV4-3	.	TRBJ2-2	CASSQDRIVGELFF	TGCGCCAGCAGCCAAGATAGGATCGTCGGGGAGCTGTTTTTT
TRBD1	TRBV5-1	.	TRBJ1-1	CASSWDSANTEAFF	TGCGCCAGCAGCTGGGACAGCGCAAACACTGAAGCTTTCTTT
.	TRBV5-4	.	TRBJ2-5	CASSSRASQETQYF	TGTGCCAGCAGCTCGCGTGCCTCCCAAGAGACCCAGTACTTC
.	TRBV7-2	.	TRBJ2-7	CASSLAGRPSAVPYEQYF	TGTGCCAGCAGCTTAGCTGGGAGACCTTCGGCGGTTCCCTACGAGCAGTACTTC
.	TRBV5-1	.	TRBJ1-4	CASSPTPATNEKLFF	TGCGCCAGCAGCCCGACACCCGCAACTAATGAAAAACTGTTTTTT
TRBD1	TRBV5-1	.	TRBJ2-3	CASSFLTGAKPLTDTQYF	TGCGCCAGCTCCTTCTTGACAGGGGCCAAGCCTCTCACAGATACGCAGTATTTT
.	TRBV28	few	TRBJ1-5	CASSRGAQPQHF	TGTGCCAGCAGTCGGGGGGCTCAGCCCCAGCATTTT
.	TRBV28	once	TRBJ2-7	CASSSGPYEQYF	TGTGCCAGCAGCTCCGGGCCCTACGAGCAGTACTTC
.	TRBV30	few	TRBJ1-1	CAWSVRIQAFF	TGTGCCTGGAGTGTAAGAATTCAAGCTTTCTTT